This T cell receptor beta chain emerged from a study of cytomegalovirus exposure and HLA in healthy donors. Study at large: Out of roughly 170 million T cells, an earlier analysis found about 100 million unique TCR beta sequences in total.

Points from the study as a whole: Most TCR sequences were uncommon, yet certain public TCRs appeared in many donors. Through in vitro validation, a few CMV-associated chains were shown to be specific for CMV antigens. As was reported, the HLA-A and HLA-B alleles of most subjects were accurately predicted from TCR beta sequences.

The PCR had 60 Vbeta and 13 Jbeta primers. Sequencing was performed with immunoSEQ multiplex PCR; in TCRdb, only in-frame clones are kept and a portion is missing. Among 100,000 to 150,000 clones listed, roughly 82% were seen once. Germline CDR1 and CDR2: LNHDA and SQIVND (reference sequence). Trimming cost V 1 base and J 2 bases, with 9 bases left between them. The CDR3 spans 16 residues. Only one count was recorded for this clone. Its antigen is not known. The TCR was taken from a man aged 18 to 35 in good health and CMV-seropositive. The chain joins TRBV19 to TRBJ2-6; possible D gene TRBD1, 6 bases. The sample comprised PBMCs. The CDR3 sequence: CASSIVTGTGANVLTF. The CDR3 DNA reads TGTGCCAGTAGTATAGTTACAGGGACTGGGGCCAACGTCCTGACTTTC.